This T cell receptor (beta chain) is from a study of spatial heterogeneity in lung cancer. About the study: In cases with available follow-up PBMC samples, these were sequenced at a median of roughly two years after resection. TCR and UMI combinations that were unique each appeared, on average, more than ten times in raw reads.

The length of the CDR3 is 14 residues. CDR1 is SGDLS and CDR2 is YYNGEE in the germline V gene. V dropped 4 bases and J dropped 3; count of bases not matched to a gene: 4. Noted time point: blood at routine non-recurrence follow-up after resection. Tumor, nontumor lung or frozen PBMC supplied whole RNA, sequenced without sorting. Each TCR cDNA molecule bore a unique molecular identifier. MiXCR was run by TCRdb on the 5' RACE reads, yielding one entry per CDR3 protein. The profile covers some 12,000 distinct CDR3 sequences, with over 9% appearing a single time and less than 40% taken by the ten largest. This clonotype appeared many times.

The chain uses TRBV9 and TRBJ2-3; 8 nucleotides agree with TRBD2. The clonotype originates from a female donor with early-stage non-small cell lung cancer. Sequencing used PBMCs, obtained at follow-up. CDR3 region: CASSPRLATDTQYF. Here the CDR3 DNA reads TGTGCCAGCAGCCCAAGACTAGCGACAGATACGCAGTATTTT. The full variable domain, in which reference TRBV9 and TRBJ2-3 provide the parts outside the CDR3, is DSGVTQTPKHLITATGQRVTLRCSPRSGDLSVYWYQQSLDQGLQFLIQYYNGEERAKGNILERFSAQQFPDLHSELNLSSLELGDSALYFCASSPRLATDTQYFGPGTRLTVL.